The clone carrying this T cell receptor (beta chain) was seen only a few times. Its target is unknown. This sample is drawn from a study of identical twins. Overall study results and limits: Zero-insertion findings could be partly confounded by invariant cells (MAIT and iNKT cells). The models systematically underestimated how much out-of-frame TCR alpha was shared in monozygotic twins. The abundant beta clonotypes from cord blood had fewer insertions, and memory repertoires had none of this.

The CDR3 length is 15 residues. CDR1 is MDHEN, CDR2 SYDVKM, per germline. With V trimmed by 4 bases and J by 1 base, 6 bases remained unmatched. TCRdb redid the calling of the 5' RACE reads with MiXCR, one entry per CDR3 protein. This sample has 510,000 or so distinct CDR3 sequences, with about 15% found just once. This same sample was also part of a study on yellow fever vaccine responses in identical twins.

This sequence was found in a woman aged 18-29 years in good health. V is TRBV28 and J is TRBJ2-5, with 7 bases aligning to TRBD1. The sequenced material came from CD4+ T cells sorted from blood. Written as DNA, the CDR3 is TGTGCCAGCAGTTCTCGACAGGGCCTCCAAGAGACCCAGTACTTC. This translates into CASSSRQGLQETQYF.